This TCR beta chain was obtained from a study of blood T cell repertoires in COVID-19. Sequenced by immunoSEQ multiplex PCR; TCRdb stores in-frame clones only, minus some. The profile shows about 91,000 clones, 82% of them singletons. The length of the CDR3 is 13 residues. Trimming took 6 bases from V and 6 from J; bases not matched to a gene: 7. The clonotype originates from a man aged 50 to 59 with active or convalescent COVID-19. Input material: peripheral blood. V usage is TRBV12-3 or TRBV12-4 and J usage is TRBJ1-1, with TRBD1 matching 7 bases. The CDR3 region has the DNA TGTGCCAGCAGACAGACAGGGCTGGCTGAAGCTTTCTTT. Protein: CASRQTGLAEAFF.